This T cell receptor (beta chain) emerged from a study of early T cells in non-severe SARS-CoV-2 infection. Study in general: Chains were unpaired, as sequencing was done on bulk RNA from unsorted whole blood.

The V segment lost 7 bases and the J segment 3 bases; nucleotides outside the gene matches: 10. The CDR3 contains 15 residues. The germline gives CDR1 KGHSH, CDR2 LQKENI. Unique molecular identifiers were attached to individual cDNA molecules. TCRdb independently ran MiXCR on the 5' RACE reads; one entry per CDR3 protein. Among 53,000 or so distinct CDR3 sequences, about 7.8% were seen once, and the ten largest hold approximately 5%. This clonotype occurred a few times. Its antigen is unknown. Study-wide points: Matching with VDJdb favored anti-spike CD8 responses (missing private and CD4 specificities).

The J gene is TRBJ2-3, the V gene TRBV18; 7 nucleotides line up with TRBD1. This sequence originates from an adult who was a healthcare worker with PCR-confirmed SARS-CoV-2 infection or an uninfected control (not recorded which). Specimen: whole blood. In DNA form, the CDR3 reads TGTGCCAGCTTCGGTCGACAGGGTCAAACAGATACGCAGTATTTT. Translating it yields CASFGRQGQTDTQYF. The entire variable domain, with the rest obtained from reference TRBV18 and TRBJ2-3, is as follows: NAGVMQNPRHLVRRRGQEARLRCSPMKGHSHVYWYRQLPEEGLKFMVYLQKENIIDESGMPKERFSAEFPKEGPSILRIQQVVRGDSAAYFCASFGRQGQTDTQYFGPGTRLTVL.